The T cell receptor beta chain described here comes from a study of cytomegalovirus exposure and HLA in healthy donors. Findings and limits, study-wide: A later analysis found common viral pathogens apparently linked to several of the most significant clusters.

PCR employed 60 Vbeta and 13 Jbeta primers. Sequencing was performed with immunoSEQ multiplex PCR; in TCRdb, only in-frame clones are kept and a portion is missing. In total, the table holds more than 140,000 clones. About this clone itself: Its specificity is unknown.

Sample: PBMCs. The source of this sequence is a woman younger than 30 in good health and CMV-seronegative.

The CDR3 coding sequence is TGTGCCAGCAGCTTGGTGGCCAAGGACAGGGGCCAAGAGACCCAGTACTTC. This gives the protein CASSLVAKDRGQETQYF. The chain links TRBV5-6 to TRBJ2-5, with 9 bases fitting TRBD1. With V trimmed by 0 bases and J by 1 base, 7 bases remained unmatched. The germline V gene encodes CDR1 SGHDT and CDR2 YYEEEE. CDR3 length: 17 amino acids.